This T cell receptor (beta chain) comes out of a study of OX40 agonist ivuxolimab in advanced cancers. Study findings and constraints: The authors also found low normalized T-cell clonal expansion in some nonresponders. Expanded clones tended on average to be more numerous among CD8+ T cells than CD4+.

Remarks on this clone: No antigen is known for it.

The assay was immunoSEQ multiplex PCR, and TCRdb's table has in-frame clones only and misses some. The sample contains tens of thousands of clones, roughly 89% of which appear only once. Sampling of blood occurred at baseline, cycle 4 day 1, and cycle 7 day 1. The V gene's germline CDR1 is SGHNT and CDR2 YYREEE (reference sequence). The CDR3 covers 13 residues. The V and J ends lost 0 bases and 3 bases respectively, with 7 bases between them. The chain joins TRBV5-4 to TRBJ2-7, with D unclear. This sample comprised CD4+ or CD8+ T cells sorted from blood, obtained in a trial of the OX40 agonist ivuxolimab. This clonotype was obtained from an adult with an advanced solid tumor such as melanoma, head and neck, liver or kidney cancer. The CDR3 DNA reads TGTGCCAGCAGCTTGGCAGGAAACTACGAGCAGTACTTC. This codes for CASSLAGNYEQYF.